The 18 T cell receptor beta chains listed next were all sequenced from one sample in a study of T cell repertoires in cytomegalovirus infection. These TCRs' antigens remain unknown. TCRdb recomputed calls from the reads with MiXCR, one row per CDR3 protein. This sample has hundreds of thousands of distinct CDR3 sequences, with about 33% found just once. Sample: cultured PBMCs, taken from culture after CMV antigen stimulation. These receptors all stem from a human donor in good health (CMV status not recorded). Some clones in this sample may be carry-over from other donors' samples.

The chain couples TRBV7-2 to TRBJ2-3; 7 bases match TRBD2. There are 16 residues in the CDR3. CDR1 is SGHTA and CDR2 is FQGNSA in the germline V gene. J was trimmed by 0 bases and V by 5 bases; bases with no gene match: 8. CDR3 nucleotide sequence: TGTGCCAGCAGCGTACAGACTAGCAGAAGCACAGATACGCAGTATTTT. This codes for CASSVQTSRSTDTQYF.

The gene calls are TRBV19 and TRBJ2-1; TRBD1 matches 7 bases. The V gene end was trimmed by 3 bases and the J gene end by 2 bases; junction bases not matched to a gene: 7. The CDR3 covers 16 residues. In germline, CDR1 is LNHDA, CDR2 SQIVND (reference sequence). CDR3 nucleotides: TGTGCCAGTAGTATGAAGGGGGCAGCTACCTACAATGAGCAGTTCTTC. This translates into CASSMKGAATYNEQFF.

This clonotype came up a few times. The chain carries TRBV7-6 and TRBJ2-2, with 8 nucleotides matching TRBD2. CDR1 SGHVS and CDR2 FNYEAQ come from the germline V gene. The V and J ends lost 4 bases and 2 bases, in that order; junction bases with no gene match: 6. The CDR3 sequence is 16 residues long. In nucleotides, the CDR3 is TGTGCCAGCAGCTACTTAGCGGGGATAAACACCGGGGAGCTGTTTTTT. This translates into CASSYLAGINTGELFF. Variable domain in full (rest from reference TRBV7-6 and TRBJ2-2): GAGVSQSPRYKVTKRGQDVALRCDPISGHVSLYWYRQALGQGPEFLTYFNYEAQQDKSGLPNDRFSAERPEGSISTLTIQRTEQRDSAMYRCASSYLAGINTGELFFGEGSRLTVL.

The J gene is TRBJ1-4, the V gene TRBV2, with TRBD1 as a possible D gene (5 bases). CDR1 SNHLY and CDR2 FYNNEI come from the germline V gene. Trimming took off 4 bases at V and 4 bases at J, with 7 bases between the two ends. The CDR3 contains 13 residues. CDR3 DNA sequence: TGTGCCAGCAGTGCGACAGATAATGAAAAACTGTTTTTT. Translating gives CASSATDNEKLFF.

Details on this clonotype: A single base separates this from a much larger clone, so it may be a read error. The chain carries TRBV7-2 and TRBJ2-7, with TRBD2 matching 9 bases. The CDR3 consists of 16 residues. The J segment lost 6 bases and the V segment lost 2 bases, leaving 11 bases of the junction unmatched. The germline gives CDR1 SGHTA, CDR2 FQGNSA. CDR3 sequence (DNA): TGTGCCAGCAGCTTAAGGTCAGGCGGGAGGGCCCTCGAGCAGTACTTC. This encodes CASSLRSGGRALEQYF.

A few counts support this clonotype. The chain uses TRBV5-5 and TRBJ2-7; no definite D call. Germline V gene lookup returns CDR1 SGHKS and CDR2 YYEKEE (reference sequence). CDR3 length: 13 residues. The V end was cut by 0 bases, the J end by 4 bases, with 8 bases between. The CDR3 loop is CASSLEVWYEQYV. In DNA form, the CDR3 reads TGTGCCAGCAGCTTGGAGGTGTGGTACGAGCAGTACGTC.

The chain joins TRBV11-2 to TRBJ2-1, with D perhaps matching TRBD2 (5 bases). Trimming took off 5 bases at V and 12 bases at J, with 11 bases between the two ends. Germline-derived CDR1 and CDR2 are SGHAT and FQNNGV. This CDR3 comprises 11 residues. CDR3 protein: CASSPRRGQFF. DNA of the CDR3: TGTGCCAGCAGCCCTAGACGGGGGCAGTTCTTC.

This clonotype was detected only once. The V and J genes are TRBV7-9 and TRBJ2-7, with D tentatively TRBD2 (5 bases). This CDR3 region has 14 residues. CDR1 is SEHNR, CDR2 FQNEAQ, per germline (reference sequence). V shed 1 base and J shed 6 bases, with 13 bases lying between them. CDR3 sequence: CASSLDSLAGEQYF. The CDR3 DNA sequence: TGTGCCAGCAGCTTAGATAGCCTAGCAGGCGAGCAGTACTTC.

The chain carries TRBV23-1 and TRBJ1-6, with 7 bases matching TRBD1. TRBV23-1 is identified as an open reading frame with a role that is uncertain. This CDR3 region has 14 residues. Trimming at V came to 6 bases and at J to 10 bases, leaving 9 bases not matched to a gene. In DNA, the CDR3 is TGCGCCAGCAGCCTTTTTCCAGGGGGATCACCCCTCCACTTT. Its translation is CASSLFPGGSPLHF.

The chain links TRBV6-1 to TRBJ1-5; no reliable D call. The germline CDR1 and CDR2 sequences are MNHNS and SASEGT. The CDR3 consists of 15 residues. Trimming left V 5 bases short and J 1 base short, with 12 bases between. The CDR3 DNA sequence: TGTGCCAGCAGTTCCGGAGGGCTGAGCAATCAGCCCCAGCATTTT. Its protein product is CASSSGGLSNQPQHF.

V and J are TRBV3-1 and TRBJ1-2; no clear D. Germline V gene sequence: CDR1 LGHDT, CDR2 YNNKEL (reference sequence). Trimming cost V 1 base and J 1 base, with 7 bases left between them. This CDR3 has 14 residues. The CDR3 region has the DNA TGTGCCAGCAGCCAAGTTGCCCTTAACTATGGCTACACCTTC. Its protein product is CASSQVALNYGYTF. Based on the CDR3 plus reference TRBV3-1 and TRBJ1-2, the full variable domain is DTAVSQTPKYLVTQMGNDKSIKCEQNLGHDTMYWYKQDSKKFLKIMFSYNNKELIINETVPNRFSPKSPDKAHLNLHINSLELGDSAVYFCASSQVALNYGYTFGSGTRLTVV.

The chain links TRBV10-3 to TRBJ1-5; D is ambiguous. CDR1 and CDR2 (germline): ENHRY, SYGVKD. V lost 5 bases and J 2 bases, leaving 4 bases between the germline ends. This CDR3 is 12 amino acids long. The CDR3: CAISQGNQPQHF. DNA of the CDR3: TGTGCCATCAGTCAGGGCAATCAGCCCCAGCATTTT.

V gene TRBV7-6 combines with J gene TRBJ1-5; TRBD1 might be the D (5 bases). CDR1 is SGHVS, CDR2 FNYEAQ, per germline. V lost 5 bases, J lost 4 bases, and 12 bases lay in between. This CDR3 region has 14 residues. CDR3 sequence (DNA): TGTGCCAGCAGCCCAGGGTGGGGGAATCAGCCCCAGCATTTT. This encodes CASSPGWGNQPQHF.

Written as DNA, the CDR3 is TGTGCCAGTAGTATACAGGGCGCGGAGACCCAGTACTTC. Translated, it gives CASSIQGAETQYF. The rearrangement links TRBV19 to TRBJ2-5, with D tentatively TRBD1 (5 bases). The CDR3 covers 13 residues. Germline CDR1 and CDR2: LNHDA and SQIVND (reference sequence). The V end lost 2 bases, the J end lost 5 bases, and 9 bases lay between the germline ends.

The chain carries TRBV19 and TRBJ2-1; the match to TRBD1 covers 8 bases. The J segment lost 3 bases and the V segment lost 5 bases, leaving 15 bases of the junction unmatched. The germline V gene has CDR1 LNHDA and CDR2 SQIVND (reference sequence). The CDR3 length is 18 residues. This CDR3 is CASSARSMETGDYNEQFF. DNA for the CDR3: TGTGCCAGTAGTGCCCGCTCGATGGAGACAGGGGACTACAATGAGCAGTTCTTC.

This clonotype showed up just a few times. This chain joins TRBV7-9 and TRBJ2-3; D remains unclear. The CDR3 totals 15 residues. Trimming stripped 5 bases from V and 2 bases from J, with 14 bases between. Germline CDR1 and CDR2: SEHNR and FQNEAQ (reference sequence). The CDR3 DNA sequence: TGTGCCAGCAGCGATTCGCTCCTGAACACAGATACGCAGTATTTT. This encodes CASSDSLLNTDTQYF.

This clonotype was seen a few times. The chain recombines TRBV28 with TRBJ2-1; unclear D gene. The CDR3 length is 14 residues. Germline V gene data show CDR1 as MDHEN and CDR2 as SYDVKM. Deletions cut 8 bases from V and 0 bases from J, with 11 bases between. The CDR3 region is CASDPNTSYNEQFF. Here the CDR3 DNA reads TGTGCCAGCGATCCCAACACCTCCTACAATGAGCAGTTCTTC.

The sample holds one count of this clonotype. The V call is TRBV6-2 or TRBV6-3, the J call TRBJ2-3; 12 bases line up with TRBD2. CDR3 length: 15 amino acids. The trim removed 2 bases at V and 14 bases at J, leaving 11 bases unmatched. CDR1 and CDR2 (germline): MNHEY, SVGEGT. As DNA, the CDR3 is TGTGCCAGCAGTTACGCTGGACTAGCGGGACACGGGTGGTATTTT. This gives the protein CASSYAGLAGHGWYF.